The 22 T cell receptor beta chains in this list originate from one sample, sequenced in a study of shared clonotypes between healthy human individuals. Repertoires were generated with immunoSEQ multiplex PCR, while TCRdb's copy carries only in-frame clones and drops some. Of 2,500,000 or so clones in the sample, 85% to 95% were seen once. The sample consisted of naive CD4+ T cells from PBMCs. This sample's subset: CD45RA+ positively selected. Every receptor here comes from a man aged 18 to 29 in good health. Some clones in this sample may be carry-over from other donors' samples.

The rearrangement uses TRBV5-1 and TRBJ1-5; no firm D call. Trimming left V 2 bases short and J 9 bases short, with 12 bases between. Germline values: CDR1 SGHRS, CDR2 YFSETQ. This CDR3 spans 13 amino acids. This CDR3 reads CASSFGGYSPQHF. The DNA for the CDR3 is TGCGCCAGCAGCTTCGGAGGGTATTCGCCCCAGCATTTT.

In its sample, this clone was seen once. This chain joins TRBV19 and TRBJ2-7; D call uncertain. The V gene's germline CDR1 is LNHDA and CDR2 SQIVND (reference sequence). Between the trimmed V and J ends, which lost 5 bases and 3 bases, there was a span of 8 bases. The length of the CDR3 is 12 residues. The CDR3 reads CASSADFYEQYF. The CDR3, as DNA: TGTGCCAGTAGTGCCGACTTCTACGAGCAGTACTTC.

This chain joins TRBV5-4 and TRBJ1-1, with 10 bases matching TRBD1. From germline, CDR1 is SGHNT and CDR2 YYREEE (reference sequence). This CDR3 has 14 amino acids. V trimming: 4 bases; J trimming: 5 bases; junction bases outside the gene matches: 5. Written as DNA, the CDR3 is TGTGCCAGCAGCACGGGACAGGGGACGACTGAAGCTTTCTTT. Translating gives CASSTGQGTTEAFF.

The CDR3 nucleotides are TGTGCCAGCAGCCAAGGTGCGGTTTCTGGCTACACCTTC. Protein product: CASSQGAVSGYTF. The chain is built from TRBV4-2 and TRBJ1-2; D is ambiguous. Trimming left V 1 base short and J 7 bases short, with 10 bases between. This CDR3 has 13 amino acids. From germline, CDR1 is LGHNA and CDR2 YNFKEQ.

The CDR3 bases are TGTGCCAGCAGCTTGGCCGAGGTGAACACCGGGGAGCTGTTTTTT. It translates to CASSLAEVNTGELFF. The V and J genes are TRBV5-4 and TRBJ2-2; no clear D gene. The CDR3 is 15 residues long. Germline V lookup: CDR1 SGHNT, CDR2 YYREEE (reference sequence). The ends were cut back, 0 bases at V and 1 base at J, with 7 bases in the middle.

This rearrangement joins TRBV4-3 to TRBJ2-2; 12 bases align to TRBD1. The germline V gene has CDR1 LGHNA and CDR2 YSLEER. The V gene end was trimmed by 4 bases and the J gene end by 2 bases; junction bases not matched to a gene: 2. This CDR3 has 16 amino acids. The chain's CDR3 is CASSRGQGANTGELFF. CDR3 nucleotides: TGCGCCAGCAGCCGGGGACAGGGGGCCAACACCGGGGAGCTGTTTTTT.

CDR3 region: CASKLNIMGGEQYF. The CDR3 bases are TGTGCCAGCAAGCTTAATATCATGGGGGGCGAGCAGTACTTC. V gene TRBV7-3 combines with J gene TRBJ2-7, with a weak D call TRBD2 (6 bases). Per the germline V gene, CDR1 is SGHTA and CDR2 is FQGTGA. This CDR3 is built from 14 residues. V lost 7 bases, J lost 6 bases, and 19 bases lay in between.

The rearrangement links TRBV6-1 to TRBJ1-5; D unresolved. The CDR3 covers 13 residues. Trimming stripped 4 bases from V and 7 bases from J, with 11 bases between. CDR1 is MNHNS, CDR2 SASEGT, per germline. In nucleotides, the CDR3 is TGTGCCAGCAGTGTTGAGAATCTCCAGCCCCAGCATTTT. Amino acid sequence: CASSVENLQPQHF.

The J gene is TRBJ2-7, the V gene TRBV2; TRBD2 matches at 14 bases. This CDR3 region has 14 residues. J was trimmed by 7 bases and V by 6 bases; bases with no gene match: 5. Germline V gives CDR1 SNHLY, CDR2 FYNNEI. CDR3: CASRGLAGAREQYF. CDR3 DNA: TGTGCCAGCAGGGGACTAGCGGGAGCTAGAGAGCAGTACTTC.

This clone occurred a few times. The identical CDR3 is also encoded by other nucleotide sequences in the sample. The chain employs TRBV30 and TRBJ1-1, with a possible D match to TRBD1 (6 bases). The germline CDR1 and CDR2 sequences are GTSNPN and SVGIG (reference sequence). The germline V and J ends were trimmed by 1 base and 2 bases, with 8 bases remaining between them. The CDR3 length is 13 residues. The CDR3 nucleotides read TGTGCCTGGAGTGGACAGGTAAACACTGAAGCTTTCTTT. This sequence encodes CAWSGQVNTEAFF. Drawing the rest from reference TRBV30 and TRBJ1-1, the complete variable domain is SQTIHQWPATLVQPVGSPLSLECTVEGTSNPNLYWYRQAAGRGLQLLFYSVGIGQISSEVPQNLSASRPQDRQFILSSKKLLLSDSGFYLCAWSGQVNTEAFFGQGTRLTVV.

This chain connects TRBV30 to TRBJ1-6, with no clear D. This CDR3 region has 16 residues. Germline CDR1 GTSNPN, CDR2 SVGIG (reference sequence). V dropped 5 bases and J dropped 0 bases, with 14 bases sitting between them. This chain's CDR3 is CAWGKQLSSYNSPLHF. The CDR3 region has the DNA TGTGCCTGGGGTAAACAGTTGAGCTCCTATAATTCACCCCTCCACTTT. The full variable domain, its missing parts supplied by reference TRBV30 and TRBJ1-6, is SQTIHQWPATLVQPVGSPLSLECTVEGTSNPNLYWYRQAAGRGLQLLFYSVGIGQISSEVPQNLSASRPQDRQFILSSKKLLLSDSGFYLCAWGKQLSSYNSPLHFGNGTRLTVT.

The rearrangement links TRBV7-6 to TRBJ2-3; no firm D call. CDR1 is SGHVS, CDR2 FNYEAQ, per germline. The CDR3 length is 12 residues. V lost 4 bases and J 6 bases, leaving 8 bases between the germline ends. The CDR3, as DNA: TGTGCCAGCAGCTCTTCATCGGATACGCAGTATTTT. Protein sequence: CASSSSSDTQYF.

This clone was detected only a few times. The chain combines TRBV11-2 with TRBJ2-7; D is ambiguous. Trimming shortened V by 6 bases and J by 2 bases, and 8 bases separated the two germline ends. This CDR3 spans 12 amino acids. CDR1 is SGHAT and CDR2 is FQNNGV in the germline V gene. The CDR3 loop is CASRSSTYEQYF. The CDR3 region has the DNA TGTGCCAGCAGGAGCAGTACCTACGAGCAGTACTTC.

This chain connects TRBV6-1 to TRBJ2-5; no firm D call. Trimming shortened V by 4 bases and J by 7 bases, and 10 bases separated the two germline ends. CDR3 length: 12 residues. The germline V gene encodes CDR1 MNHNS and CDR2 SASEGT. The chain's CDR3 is CASSGAMRTQYF. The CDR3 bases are TGTGCCAGCAGTGGAGCTATGCGGACCCAGTACTTC.

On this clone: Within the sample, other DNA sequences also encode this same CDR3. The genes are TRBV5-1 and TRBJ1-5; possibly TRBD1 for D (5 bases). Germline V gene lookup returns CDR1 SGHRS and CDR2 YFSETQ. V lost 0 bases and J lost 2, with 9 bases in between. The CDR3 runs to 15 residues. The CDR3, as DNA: TGCGCCAGCAGCTTGGGGGACGGAGGCAATCAGCCCCAGCATTTT. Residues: CASSLGDGGNQPQHF.

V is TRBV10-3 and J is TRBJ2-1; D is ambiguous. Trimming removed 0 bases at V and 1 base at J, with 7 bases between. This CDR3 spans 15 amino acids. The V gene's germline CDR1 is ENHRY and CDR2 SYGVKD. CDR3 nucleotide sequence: TGTGCCATCAGTGAGTCGATTGGGTCCTACAATGAGCAGTTCTTC. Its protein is CAISESIGSYNEQFF.

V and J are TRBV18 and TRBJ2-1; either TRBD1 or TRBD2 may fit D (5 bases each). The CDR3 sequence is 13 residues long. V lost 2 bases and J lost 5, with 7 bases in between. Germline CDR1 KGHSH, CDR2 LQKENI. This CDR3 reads CASSPWGNNEQFF. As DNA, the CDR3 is TGTGCCAGCTCACCATGGGGGAACAATGAGCAGTTCTTC.

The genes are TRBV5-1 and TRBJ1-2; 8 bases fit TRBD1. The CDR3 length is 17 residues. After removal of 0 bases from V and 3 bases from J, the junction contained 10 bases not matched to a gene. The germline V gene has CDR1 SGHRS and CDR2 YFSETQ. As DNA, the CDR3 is TGCGCCAGCAGCTTGGCGCCAGGGGGCGCCCCCCACTATGGCTACACCTTC. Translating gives CASSLAPGGAPHYGYTF.

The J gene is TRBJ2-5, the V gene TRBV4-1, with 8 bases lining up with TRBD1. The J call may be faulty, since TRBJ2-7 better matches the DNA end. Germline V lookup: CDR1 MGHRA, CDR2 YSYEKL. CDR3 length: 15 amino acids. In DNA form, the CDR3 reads TGCGCCAGCAGCTCAGGACAGGGCGTTATATACGAGCAGTACTTC. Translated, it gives CASSSGQGVIYEQYF.

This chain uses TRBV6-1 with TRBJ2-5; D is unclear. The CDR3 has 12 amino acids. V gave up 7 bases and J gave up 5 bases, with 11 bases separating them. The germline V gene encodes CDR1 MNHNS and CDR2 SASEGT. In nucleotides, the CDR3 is TGTGCCAGCACCAACCCCAGGGAGACCCAGTACTTC. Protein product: CASTNPRETQYF.

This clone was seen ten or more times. The CDR3 reads CASSLNLADRGGLMNTEAFF. The DNA for the CDR3 is TGTGCCAGCTCACTCAATCTCGCGGACAGGGGAGGACTTATGAACACTGAAGCTTTCTTT. The genes are TRBV18 and TRBJ1-1; TRBD1 matches at 9 bases. The CDR3 runs to 20 residues. The germline V gene has CDR1 KGHSH and CDR2 LQKENI. The ends lost 4 bases at V and 0 bases at J; junction bases unmatched: 18. Variable domain in full (rest from reference TRBV18 and TRBJ1-1): NAGVMQNPRHLVRRRGQEARLRCSPMKGHSHVYWYRQLPEEGLKFMVYLQKENIIDESGMPKERFSAEFPKEGPSILRIQQVVRGDSAAYFCASSLNLADRGGLMNTEAFFGQGTRLTVV.

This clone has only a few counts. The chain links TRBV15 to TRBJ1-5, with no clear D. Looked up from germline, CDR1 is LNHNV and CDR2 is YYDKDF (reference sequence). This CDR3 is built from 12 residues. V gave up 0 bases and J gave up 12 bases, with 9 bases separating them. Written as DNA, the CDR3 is TGTGCCACCAGCAGAGACCGCGGGATCCAGCATTTT. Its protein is CATSRDRGIQHF.